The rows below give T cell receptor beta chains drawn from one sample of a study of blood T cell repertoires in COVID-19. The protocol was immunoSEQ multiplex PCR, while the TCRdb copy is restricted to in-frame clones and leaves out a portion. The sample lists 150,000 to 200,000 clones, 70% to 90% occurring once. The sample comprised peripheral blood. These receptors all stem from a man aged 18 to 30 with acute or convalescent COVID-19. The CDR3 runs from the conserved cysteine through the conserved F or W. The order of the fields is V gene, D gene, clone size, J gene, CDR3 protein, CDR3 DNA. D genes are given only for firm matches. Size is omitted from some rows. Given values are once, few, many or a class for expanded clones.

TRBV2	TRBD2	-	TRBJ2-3	CASIRTRGSADTQYF	TGTGCCAGCATCCGGACTAGAGGGTCCGCAGATACGCAGTATTTT
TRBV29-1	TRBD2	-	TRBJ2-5	CSVDDGLAGLRETQYF	TGCAGCGTTGACGACGGGCTAGCGGGGCTGAGGGAGACCCAGTACTTC
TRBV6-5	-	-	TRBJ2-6	CASSYKWESGANVLTF	TGTGCCAGCAGTTACAAATGGGAGTCTGGGGCCAACGTCCTGACTTTC
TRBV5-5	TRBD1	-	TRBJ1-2	CASSLFRQGANGYTF	TGTGCCAGCAGCCTATTCCGACAGGGGGCGAATGGCTACACCTTC
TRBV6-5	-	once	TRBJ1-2	CASSHDTNYGYTF	TGTGCCAGCAGCCACGACACGAACTATGGCTACACCTTC
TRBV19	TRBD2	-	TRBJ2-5	CASSPFSGGGGETQYF	TGTGCCAGTAGTCCCTTTAGCGGGGGCGGGGGAGAGACCCAGTACTTC
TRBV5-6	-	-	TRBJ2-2	CASSLEWTRTGELFF	TGTGCCAGCAGCTTGGAGTGGACAAGAACCGGGGAGCTGTTTTTT
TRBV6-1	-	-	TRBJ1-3	CASSEALGAGNTIYF	TGTGCCAGCAGTGAAGCGCTAGGGGCTGGCAACACCATATATTTT
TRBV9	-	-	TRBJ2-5	CASSPTSKVETQYF	TGTGCCAGCAGCCCGACTAGTAAGGTCGAGACCCAGTACTTC
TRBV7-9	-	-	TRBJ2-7	CASSLVEASYEQYF	TGTGCCAGCAGCTTAGTGGAGGCCTCCTACGAGCAGTACTTC
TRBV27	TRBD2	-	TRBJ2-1	CASSQRGGVYNEQFF	TGTGCCAGCAGTCAGCGGGGGGGCGTATACAATGAGCAGTTCTTC
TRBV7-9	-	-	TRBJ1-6	CASRHGRENSPLHF	TGTGCCAGCAGGCATGGGAGGGAAAATTCACCCCTCCACTTT
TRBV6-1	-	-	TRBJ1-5	CASSVRGVGYSNQPQHF	TGTGCCAGCAGTGTTCGGGGGGTGGGATATAGCAATCAGCCCCAGCATTTT
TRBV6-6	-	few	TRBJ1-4	CASSPGSLLTNEKLFF	TGTGCCAGCAGTCCGGGGAGTCTGTTAACTAATGAAAAACTGTTTTTT
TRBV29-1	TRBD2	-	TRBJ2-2	CSVERTSGGELFF	TGCAGCGTTGAGCGGACTAGCGGGGGGGAGCTGTTTTTT
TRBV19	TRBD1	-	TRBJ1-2	CASSIGDRANYGYTF	TGTGCCAGTAGTATAGGGGACAGAGCTAACTATGGCTACACCTTC
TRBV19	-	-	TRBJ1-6	CASSTGRDYNSPLHF	TGTGCCAGTAGTACAGGACGGGACTATAATTCACCCCTCCACTTT
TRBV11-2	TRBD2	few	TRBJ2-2	CASSLDLTGGFTGELFF	TGTGCCAGCAGCTTAGATCTTACGGGGGGATTCACCGGGGAGCTGTTTTTT
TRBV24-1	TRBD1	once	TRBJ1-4	CATSDPRQGYNEKLFF	TGTGCCACCAGTGATCCTCGACAGGGCTATAATGAAAAACTGTTTTTT
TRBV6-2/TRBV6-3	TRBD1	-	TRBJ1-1	CASSFNRGSTEAFF	TGTGCCAGCAGTTTCAACAGGGGATCCACTGAAGCTTTCTTT
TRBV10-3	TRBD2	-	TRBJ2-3	CAIRAGTSGMADTQYF	TGTGCCATCAGAGCCGGGACTAGCGGGATGGCAGATACGCAGTATTTT
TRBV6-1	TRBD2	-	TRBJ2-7	CASSEGLAGISYEQYF	TGTGCCAGCAGTGAAGGGCTAGCGGGGATATCCTACGAGCAGTACTTC
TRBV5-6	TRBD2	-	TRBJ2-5	CASNQAGGQETQYF	TGTGCCAGTAATCAAGCGGGGGGCCAAGAGACCCAGTACTTC
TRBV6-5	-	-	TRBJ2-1	CASSKRTNYNEQFF	TGTGCCAGCAGTAAACGGACAAATTACAATGAGCAGTTCTTC
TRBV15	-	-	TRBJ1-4	CATSRDPSVNEKLFF	TGTGCCACCAGCAGAGATCCCAGCGTAAATGAAAAACTGTTTTTT
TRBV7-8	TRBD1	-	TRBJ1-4	CASSFNSDRDEKLFF	TGTGCCAGCAGCTTCAACAGCGACAGGGATGAAAAACTGTTTTTT
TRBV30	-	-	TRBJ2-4	CALQGEGAKNIQYF	TGTGCCTTACAGGGCGAGGGGGCCAAAAACATTCAGTACTTC
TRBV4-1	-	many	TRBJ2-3	CASSHVNLVYTDTQYF	TGCGCCAGCAGCCATGTGAATCTAGTCTACACAGATACGCAGTATTTT
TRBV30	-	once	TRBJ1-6	CAWSSGPSGSPLHF	TGTGCCTGGAGTTCAGGGCCGTCTGGTTCACCCCTCCACTTT
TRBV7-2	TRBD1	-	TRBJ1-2	CASSLDTGGIYGYTF	TGTGCCAGCAGCTTAGATACAGGGGGGATCTATGGCTACACCTTC
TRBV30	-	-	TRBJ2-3	CAWSLASDTQYF	TGTGCCTGGAGCCTGGCCTCAGATACGCAGTATTTC
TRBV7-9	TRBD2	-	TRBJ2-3	CASSLGSGGTTDTQYF	TGTGCCAGCAGCTTGGGTAGCGGGGGCACAACAGATACGCAGTATTTT
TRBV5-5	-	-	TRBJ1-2	CASTPRVNYGYTF	TGTGCCAGCACCCCTCGGGTCAACTATGGCTACACCTTC
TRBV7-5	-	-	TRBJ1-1	CVSGTEAFF	TGTGTCAGTGGGACAGAAGCTTTCTTT
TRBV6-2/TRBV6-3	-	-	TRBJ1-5	CASSYGEGRGFQPQHF	TGTGCCAGCAGTTACGGAGAGGGCAGGGGATTTCAGCCCCAGCATTTT
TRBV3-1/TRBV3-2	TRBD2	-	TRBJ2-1	CASSQEASGGVEQFF	TGTGCCAGCAGCCAAGAGGCTAGCGGGGGCGTTGAGCAGTTCTTC
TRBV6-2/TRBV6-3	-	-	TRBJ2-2	CASSYWRGLRTGELFF	TGTGCCAGCAGTTACTGGAGGGGACTCCGCACCGGGGAGCTGTTTTTT
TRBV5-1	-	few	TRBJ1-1	CASSPDRMNTEAFF	TGCGCCAGCAGCCCCGACAGGATGAACACTGAAGCTTTCTTT
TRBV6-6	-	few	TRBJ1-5	CASSYLRHSNQPQHF	TGTGCCAGCAGTTACCTCAGACATAGCAATCAGCCCCAGCATTTT
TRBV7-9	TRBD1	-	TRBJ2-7	CASSTGTGTYEQYF	TGTGCCAGCAGCACGGGGACAGGGACCTACGAGCAGTACTTC
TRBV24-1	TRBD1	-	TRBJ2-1	CATSDRPGTGGWGEQFF	TGTGCCACCAGTGACCGTCCCGGGACAGGGGGCTGGGGTGAGCAGTTCTTC